This T cell receptor (beta chain) derives from a study of cytomegalovirus exposure and HLA in healthy donors (dated by TCRdb to about 2017). About the study as a whole: An earlier analysis of several hundred of the donors reported roughly 300 Gb of sequence data and 117 million unique TCR beta sequences from 150 million to 200 million T cells. An early release covering roughly 640 HLA-typed donors comprised approximately 290 gigabases of sequencing data and approximately 80 million unique TCR sequences. Of the roughly 390 genotyped donors, 70% to 90% were placed in the genetic ancestry cluster associated with self-reported Caucasian donors. The study was designed to test whether signatures of past pathogen exposure could be identified by cataloging public T cell receptors. The T cell repertoires of roughly 660 subjects were profiled by immunosequencing and related to cytomegalovirus serostatus. Besides the first cohort of approximately 670 subjects, a separate validation cohort made up of roughly 130 different subjects was used. To predict cytomegalovirus infection status, the study combined high-throughput TCR immunosequencing, statistical association of individual TCRs with disease status, and machine learning. A later analysis re-examined previously published TCR beta repertoires from about 670 donors and added high-resolution HLA genotyping to investigate patterns of TCR occurrence. Rather than using new phenotypic data, the later analysis identified candidate immune exposures from TCR beta sequences and from how often those sequences occurred across donors. An earlier analysis of 587 of the donors used high-throughput TCR beta sequencing to judge whether each TCR beta V gene segment behaved as functional or pseudogenic. Donor age, sex, ethnicity and CMV serostatus were compiled together with the repertoire data. Genome-wide SNP genotypes for about 65% of the 666 donors were used in a later genetic analysis, which treated that subset as a discovery cohort. Every repertoire in the discovery cohort had been generated on one and the same sequencing platform. HLA typing included class I and class II loci at four-digit resolution. The number of typed donors differed by locus: 629-630 for A, B, C, DRB1 and DQB1; 522 for DQA1; around 580 for DPA1; and 400 to 480 for DPB1. Because of strong linkage in the cohort, roughly 5 DR-DQ haplotypes were treated as single units for association and clustering. Among 398 genotyped donors of the cohort, an average of roughly 240,000 unique TCR beta nucleotide sequences were sequenced per donor, 15% to 20% of them non-productive.

With regard to this clone: Its antigen has not been determined. Base qualities are not provided; no much larger clone lies one nucleotide away. The same CDR3 is also encoded by other DNA sequences in this sample.

In total, 500 to 700 healthy bone marrow donors made up the cohort. Cohort members were all nominally healthy when sampled, although unrecorded immune exposures were likely present. The donor was CMV seronegative and was included in the group of 352 seronegative cohort members. A peripheral blood sample was provided by each donor, and peripheral blood mononuclear cells were used for TCR beta sequencing. The Qiagen DNeasy Blood Extraction Kit was used to extract genomic DNA from the blood cell samples. Taken from the germline V gene (reference sequence), the CDR1 and CDR2 loops are WNHNN and SYGVQD. The CDR3 sequence holds 14 residues, the cysteine and phenylalanine included. The CDR3 DNA has 42 bases and is translated from base 1. V sheds 3 bases and J sheds 0 bases, leaving 9 bases between their ends. Beyond this particular receptor, the publication reports: A further reported finding was that TCR beta sequences accurately predicted the HLA-A and HLA-B alleles for most subjects in the first cohort. According to a later analysis, most CMV-associated TCR beta chains appeared to be HLA-restricted, and the HLA associations seemed to be driven largely by CMV exposure. When HLA alleles, especially DR and DQ, strongly co-occurred, attributing TCR associations to individual alleles was difficult. Compared with equally common non-associated chains, HLA-associated TCR beta chains in a later analysis were more clonally expanded and had lower generation probabilities. Some IMGT-functional V segments, including TRBV6-2 and TRBV6-3, could not be told apart with the 87-base-pair reads, so those segments were excluded. Correlated functional status among segregating V segments might reflect linkage disequilibrium, but an unknown experimental factor could not be ruled out. Specific HLA alleles were associated with roughly 17,000 TCR beta sequences at a false discovery rate of 0.05 in a later analysis. Three of the identified cytomegalovirus-associated TCR beta chains were confirmed in vitro to be specific for cytomegalovirus antigens. The classifier was reported to diagnose cytomegalovirus status with high specificity and sensitivity in both the original and validation cohorts. Across donors, most TCR sequences were observed very rarely, whereas some public TCRs were present in many individuals. An earlier analysis of several hundred of the donors showed that most TCR beta V segments appeared in productive rearrangements either about 87% or about 30% of the time, which broadly matched IMGT annotations. According to a later analysis, TCR association rates differed among HLA loci, with DRB1 alleles showing the most associated TCRs and HLA-C alleles showing the fewest. Sequencing depth was assumed to be roughly uniform across donors in the presence/absence analyses, though that assumption may not hold. In a later genetic analysis, fewer N-insertions in productive TCRs were reported among donors in an Asian-associated ancestry cluster than the approximately 630-donor mean. Immune exposure information for the cohort was limited to CMV serostatus. It was suggested by the authors that the approach could potentially be generalized to other disease states and immunological phenotypes. Because some donors lacked HLA typing at each locus, the association tests relied only on the typed subset. The study gave a list of under 200 TCR beta chains associated with cytomegalovirus. The sequencing pipeline was judged likely to have produced a cluster of highly shared sequence variants as a technical artifact. V-gene and J-gene trimming of TCR beta chains was associated with a missense DCLRE1C variant in a later genetic analysis, and the association was replicated in an independent cohort. Because counts were too low, some 17 rarely observed V segments, including chromosome 9 orphons, were excluded from the earlier analysis of several hundred of the donors. Only TCR beta chains were sequenced in this cohort, and the absence of alpha or paired-chain data limited detectable features. A later analysis reported that several top co-occurrence clusters appeared linked to parvovirus B19, influenza, CMV and Epstein-Barr virus.

The protocol used for the library was the immunoSEQ multiplex PCR assay. For the multiplex PCR, a mixture combining 60 forward primers for TCR Vbeta segments and 13 reverse primers for TCR Jbeta segments was used. A multiplex PCR assay on genomic DNA amplified the CDR3 region of rearranged TCR beta genes. On the Illumina HiSeq System, the amplified TCR beta libraries were sequenced as 87-base-pair reads. Per the source publication's procedure: A later analysis counted 65 million to 90 million unique TCR beta chains across the 666 repertoires, and about 10 million of these chains were shared by at least two donors. Raw reads were error-corrected and collapsed into unique sequences by a nearest-neighbor algorithm in which closely related sequences were merged to remove PCR and sequencing errors. Alignment of CDR3 sequences to IMGT reference sequences was used to assign V, D and J gene segments. For a sequence to be retained, at least a six-nucleotide match to both a V gene segment and a J gene segment was required. Rearrangements were called productive when the CDR3 lacked stop codons and stayed in frame with V and J; all others were non-productive. CDR3 was defined by IMGT convention, running from the second conserved V-encoded cysteine to the conserved J-encoded phenylalanine. In an earlier analysis of around 600 of the donors, sequences lacking an unambiguous match to a single V gene segment were excluded. In an earlier analysis of 450 to 700 of the donors, V segments were called functional above 56.7% productive rearrangements and were called segregating when the between-donor standard deviation exceeded 5%. A statistical classification framework was built for diagnosing cytomegalovirus status from the catalog of TCR beta chain sequences. A later analysis assigned V and J genes by comparing TCR nucleotide sequences with IMGT/GENE-DB human TR gene sequences. Using the TCRdist pipeline, a later analysis assigned CDR3 sequences along with most-parsimonious VDJ recombination scenarios. In a later analysis, every TCR beta chain was defined by the combination of its CDR3 amino acid sequence and its V-gene family, and reads without a unique V-gene family were dropped. As a way to deal with suspected cross-contamination and a sequencing artifact, a later analysis dropped 500 to 700 nucleotide sequences that were highly shared and had low generation probability. A later analysis calculated a clonal expansion index for each public chain from normalized within-repertoire ranks of inferred template counts. Generation probabilities in a later analysis came from a VDJ recombination model fitted to out-of-frame rearrangements, and those results were checked against IGoR. In a later analysis, TCR-TCR, TCR-HLA and TCR-CMV co-occurrence was scored with hypergeometric tests, and a repertoire-size bias correction was applied to TCR pairs. False discovery rates were estimated in a later analysis by permuting HLA or CMV assignments 20 times. In a later analysis, co-occurring TCRs were grouped using DBSCAN, with TCRdist sequence similarity added in when clustering inside HLA-allele-positive subsets. For co-occurrence clustering, repertoires with fewer than 30,000 or more than 120,000 public chains were excluded, along with roughly 5 repertoires with anomalous nucleotide sharing. Not all clones reach the TCRdb copy of this immuneACCESS table, which keeps in-frame sequences only. Checked studies attribute under half of the gap to unresolved V genes and leave the rest unexplained. The V and J calls and clone size are taken from that table; D and trimming were inferred from the DNA. The sample table records 200,000 to 250,000 clones; around 80% of these occur just once. The ten most abundant clones make up roughly 1.6% of the sample.

Input material: PBMCs. The sequence is built from TRBV10-1 and TRBJ2-7; confidence is insufficient to name the D gene. The origin of this receptor is a man aged 50-60 years in good health and CMV-seronegative. The CDR3 reads CASSDGGSSYEQYF. At the DNA level, the sequence is TGCGCCAGCAGTGACGGCGGAAGCTCCTACGAGCAGTACTTC.